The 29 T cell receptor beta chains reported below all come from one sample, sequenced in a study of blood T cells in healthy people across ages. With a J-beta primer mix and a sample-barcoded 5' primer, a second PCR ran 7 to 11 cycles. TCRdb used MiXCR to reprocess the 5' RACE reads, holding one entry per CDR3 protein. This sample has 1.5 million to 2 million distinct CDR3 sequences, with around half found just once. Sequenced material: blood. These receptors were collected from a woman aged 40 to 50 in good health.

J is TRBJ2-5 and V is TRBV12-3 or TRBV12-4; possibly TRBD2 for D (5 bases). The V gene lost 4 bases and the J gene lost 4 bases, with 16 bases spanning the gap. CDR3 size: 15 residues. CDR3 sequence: CASSSSGGQAETQYF. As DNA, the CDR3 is TGTGCCAGCAGTTCCTCAGGCGGGCAGGCAGAGACCCAGTACTTC.

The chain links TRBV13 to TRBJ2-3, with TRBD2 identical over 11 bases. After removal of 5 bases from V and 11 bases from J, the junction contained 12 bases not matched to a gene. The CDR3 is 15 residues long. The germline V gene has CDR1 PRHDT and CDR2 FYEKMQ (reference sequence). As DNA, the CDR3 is TGTGCCAGCAGCCCGGGACTAGCGGACCTCTTTGGGCAGTATTTT. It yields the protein CASSPGLADLFGQYF.

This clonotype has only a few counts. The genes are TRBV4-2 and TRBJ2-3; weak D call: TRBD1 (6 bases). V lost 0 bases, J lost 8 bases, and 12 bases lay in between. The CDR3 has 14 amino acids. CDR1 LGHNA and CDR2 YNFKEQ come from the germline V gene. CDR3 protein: CASSQEGAQGTQYF. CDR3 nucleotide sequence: TGTGCCAGCAGCCAAGAGGGGGCCCAGGGTACGCAGTATTTT.

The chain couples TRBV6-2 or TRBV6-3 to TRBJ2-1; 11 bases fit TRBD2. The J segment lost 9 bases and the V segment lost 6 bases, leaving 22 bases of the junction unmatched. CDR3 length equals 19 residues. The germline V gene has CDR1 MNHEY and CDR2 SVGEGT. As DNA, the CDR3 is TGTGCCAGCAGACGGACTCAGCTCAGGCCGACTAGCGGGACATCTGAGCAGTTCTTC. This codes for CASRRTQLRPTSGTSEQFF.

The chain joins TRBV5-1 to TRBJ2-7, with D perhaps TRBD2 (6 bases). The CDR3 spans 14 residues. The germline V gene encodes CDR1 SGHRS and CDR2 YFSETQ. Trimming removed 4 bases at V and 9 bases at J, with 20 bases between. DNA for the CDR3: TGCGCCAGCAGCCGTAGTGTGACCTTCGGGGGGCAGTACTTC. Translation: CASSRSVTFGGQYF.

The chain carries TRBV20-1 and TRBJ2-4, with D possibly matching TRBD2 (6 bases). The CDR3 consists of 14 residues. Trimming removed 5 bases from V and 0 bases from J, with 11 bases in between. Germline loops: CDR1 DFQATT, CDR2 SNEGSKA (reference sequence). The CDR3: CSASLGLAKNIQYF. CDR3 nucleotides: TGCAGTGCTTCTCTGGGACTAGCCAAAAACATTCAGTACTTC.

CDR3: CASSQDLVPNEQFF. The CDR3 region has the DNA TGTGCCAGCAGCCAAGATCTCGTTCCCAATGAGCAGTTCTTC. The rearrangement links TRBV14 to TRBJ2-1; the D is unclear. The V gene lost 0 bases and the J gene lost 6 bases, with 9 bases spanning the gap. The CDR3 totals 14 residues. The germline gives CDR1 SGHDN, CDR2 FVKESK.

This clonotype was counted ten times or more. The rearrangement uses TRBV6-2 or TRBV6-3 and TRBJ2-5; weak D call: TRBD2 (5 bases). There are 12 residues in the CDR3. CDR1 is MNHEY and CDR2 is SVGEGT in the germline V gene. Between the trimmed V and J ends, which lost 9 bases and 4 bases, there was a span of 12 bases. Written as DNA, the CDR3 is TGTGCCAGTCTTGGAGGCGGAGAGACCCAGTACTTC. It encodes CASLGGGETQYF.

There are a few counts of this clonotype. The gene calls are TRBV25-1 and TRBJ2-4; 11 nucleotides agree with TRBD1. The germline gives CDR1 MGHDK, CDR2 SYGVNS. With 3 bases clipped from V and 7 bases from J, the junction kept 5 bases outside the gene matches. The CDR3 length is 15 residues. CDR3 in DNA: TGTGCCAGCAGTGACTTGGGACAGGGGGGGAACATTCAGTACTTC. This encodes CASSDLGQGGNIQYF.

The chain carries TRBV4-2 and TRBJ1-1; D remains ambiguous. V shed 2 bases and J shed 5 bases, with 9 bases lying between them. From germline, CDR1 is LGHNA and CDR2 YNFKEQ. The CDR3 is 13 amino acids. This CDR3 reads CASSQYGSTEAFF. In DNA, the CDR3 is TGTGCCAGCAGCCAATACGGGAGTACTGAAGCTTTCTTT.

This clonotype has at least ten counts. The CDR3, as DNA: TGTGCCAGCAGTTGGGACAGCAGCTCCTACGAGCAGTACTTC. It translates to CASSWDSSSYEQYF. The chain links TRBV12-3 or TRBV12-4 to TRBJ2-7; 7 bases match TRBD1. Trimming took 4 bases from V and 0 from J; bases not matched to a gene: 3. The CDR3 covers 14 residues.

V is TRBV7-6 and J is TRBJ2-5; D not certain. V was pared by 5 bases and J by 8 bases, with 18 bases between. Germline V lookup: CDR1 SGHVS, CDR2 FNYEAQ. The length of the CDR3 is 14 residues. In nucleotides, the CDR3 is TGTGCCAGCAGCCAGAAAGACCCGGCCAAAACCCAGTACTTC. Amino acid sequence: CASSQKDPAKTQYF.

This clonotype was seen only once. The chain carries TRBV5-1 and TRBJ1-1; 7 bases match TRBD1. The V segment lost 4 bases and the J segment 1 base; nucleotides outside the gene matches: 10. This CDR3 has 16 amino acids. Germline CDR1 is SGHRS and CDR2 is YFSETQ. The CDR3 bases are TGCGCCAGCAGCCGCGTTACAGGGGTTTCGAACACTGAAGCTTTCTTT. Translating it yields CASSRVTGVSNTEAFF.

The CDR3 is CASSQESGGLAKRFQYF. DNA of the CDR3: TGTGCCAGCAGCCAAGAATCCGGGGGCCTTGCCAAGAGGTTTCAGTACTTC. The V call is TRBV3-1, the J call TRBJ2-4; D may match TRBD1 or TRBD2 (6 bases each). The CDR3 extends over 17 amino acids. Germline V lookup: CDR1 LGHDT, CDR2 YNNKEL (reference sequence). Trimming cost V 0 bases and J 11 bases, with 23 bases left between them.

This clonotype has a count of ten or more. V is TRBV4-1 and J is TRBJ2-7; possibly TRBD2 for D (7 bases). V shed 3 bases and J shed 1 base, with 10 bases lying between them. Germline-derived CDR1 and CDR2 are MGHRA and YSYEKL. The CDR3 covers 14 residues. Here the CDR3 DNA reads TGCGCCAGCAGCCACAGGGGAGGGTCCTACGAGCAGTACTTC. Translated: CASSHRGGSYEQYF.

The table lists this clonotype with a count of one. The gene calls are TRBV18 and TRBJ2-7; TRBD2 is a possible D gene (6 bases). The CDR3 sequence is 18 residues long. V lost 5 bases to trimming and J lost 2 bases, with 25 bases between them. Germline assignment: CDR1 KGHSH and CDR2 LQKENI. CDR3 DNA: TGTGCCAGCTCATCTTACGGGATTGCAGGGAGGACCACCTACGAGCAGTACTTC. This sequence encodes CASSSYGIAGRTTYEQYF.

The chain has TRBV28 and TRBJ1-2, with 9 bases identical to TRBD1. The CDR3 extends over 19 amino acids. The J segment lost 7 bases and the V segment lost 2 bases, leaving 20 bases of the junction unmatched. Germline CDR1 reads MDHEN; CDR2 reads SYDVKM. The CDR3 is CASSLADIQGATIAAGYTF. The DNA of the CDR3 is TGTGCCAGCAGTTTAGCGGATATACAGGGGGCCACCATAGCGGCTGGCTACACCTTC.

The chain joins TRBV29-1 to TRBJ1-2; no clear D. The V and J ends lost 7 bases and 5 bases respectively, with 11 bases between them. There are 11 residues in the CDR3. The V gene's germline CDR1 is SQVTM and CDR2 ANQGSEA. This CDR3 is CSAESGYGYTF. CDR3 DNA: TGCAGCGCAGAGAGTGGGTATGGCTACACCTTC.

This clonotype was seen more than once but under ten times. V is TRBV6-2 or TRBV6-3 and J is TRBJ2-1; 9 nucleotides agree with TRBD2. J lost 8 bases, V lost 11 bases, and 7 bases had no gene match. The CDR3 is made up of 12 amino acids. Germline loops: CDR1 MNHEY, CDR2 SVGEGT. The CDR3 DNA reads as TGTGCCGTTGCGGGGGGGCCCTATGAGCAGTTCTTC. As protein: CAVAGGPYEQFF.

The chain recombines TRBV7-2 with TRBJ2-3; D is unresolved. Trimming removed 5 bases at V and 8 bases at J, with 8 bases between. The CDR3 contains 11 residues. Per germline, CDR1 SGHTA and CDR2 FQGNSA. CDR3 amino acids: CASSRTGTQYF. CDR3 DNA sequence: TGTGCCAGCAGCCGGACGGGTACGCAGTATTTT.

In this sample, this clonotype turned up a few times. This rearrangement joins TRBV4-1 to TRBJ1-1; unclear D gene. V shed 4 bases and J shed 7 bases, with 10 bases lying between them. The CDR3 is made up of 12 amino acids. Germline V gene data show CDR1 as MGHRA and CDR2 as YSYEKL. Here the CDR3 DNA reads TGCGCCAGCAGCCTCCTTTCTGGTGAAGCTTTCTTT. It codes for CASSLLSGEAFF.

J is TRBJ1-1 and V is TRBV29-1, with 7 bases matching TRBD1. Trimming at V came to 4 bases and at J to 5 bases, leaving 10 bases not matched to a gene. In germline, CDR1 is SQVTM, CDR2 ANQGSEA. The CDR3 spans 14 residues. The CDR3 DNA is TGCAGCGTTGTTCCTGGGGCAGGGGGGACTGAAGCTTTCTTT. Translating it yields CSVVPGAGGTEAFF.

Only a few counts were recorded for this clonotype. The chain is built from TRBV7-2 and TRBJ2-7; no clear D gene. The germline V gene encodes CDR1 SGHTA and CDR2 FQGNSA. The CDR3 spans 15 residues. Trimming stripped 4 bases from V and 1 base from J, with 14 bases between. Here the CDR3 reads CASSSPPTTSYEQYF. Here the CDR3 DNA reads TGTGCCAGCAGCTCCCCCCCGACCACTTCCTACGAGCAGTACTTC.

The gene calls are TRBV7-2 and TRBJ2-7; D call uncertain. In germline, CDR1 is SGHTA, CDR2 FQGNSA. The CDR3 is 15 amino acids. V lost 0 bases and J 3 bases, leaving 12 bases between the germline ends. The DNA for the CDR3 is TGTGCCAGCAGCTTAGCCCTAGGCGGTTACTACGAGCAGTACTTC. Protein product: CASSLALGGYYEQYF.

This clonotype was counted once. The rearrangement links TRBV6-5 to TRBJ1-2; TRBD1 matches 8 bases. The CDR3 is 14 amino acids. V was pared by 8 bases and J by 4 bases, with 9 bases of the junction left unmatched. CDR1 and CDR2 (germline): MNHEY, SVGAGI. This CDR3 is CASQVDRASYGYTF. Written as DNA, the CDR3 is TGTGCCAGCCAGGTGGACAGGGCGTCCTATGGCTACACCTTC.

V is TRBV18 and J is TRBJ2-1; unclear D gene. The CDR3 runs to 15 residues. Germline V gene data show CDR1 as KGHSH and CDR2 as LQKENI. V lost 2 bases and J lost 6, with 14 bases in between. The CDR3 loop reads CASSPKEKQGNEQFF. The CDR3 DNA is TGTGCCAGCTCACCAAAGGAAAAGCAAGGCAATGAGCAGTTCTTC. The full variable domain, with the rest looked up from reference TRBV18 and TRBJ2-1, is NAGVMQNPRHLVRRRGQEARLRCSPMKGHSHVYWYRQLPEEGLKFMVYLQKENIIDESGMPKERFSAEFPKEGPSILRIQQVVRGDSAAYFCASSPKEKQGNEQFFGPGTRLTVL.

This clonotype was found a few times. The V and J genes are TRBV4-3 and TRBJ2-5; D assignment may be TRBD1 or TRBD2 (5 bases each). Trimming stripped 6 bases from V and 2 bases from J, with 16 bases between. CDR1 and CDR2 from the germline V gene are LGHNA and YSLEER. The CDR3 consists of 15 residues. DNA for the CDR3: TGCGCCAGCAGTCTTCGAGGGGACGGACAAGAGACCCAGTACTTC. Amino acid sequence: CASSLRGDGQETQYF.

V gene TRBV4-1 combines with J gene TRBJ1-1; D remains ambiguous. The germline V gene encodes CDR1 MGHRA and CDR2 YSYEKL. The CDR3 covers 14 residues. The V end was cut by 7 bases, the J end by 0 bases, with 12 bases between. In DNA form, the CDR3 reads TGCGCCAGCAAAGGCGGCAGGTTGAACACTGAAGCTTTCTTT. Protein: CASKGGRLNTEAFF.

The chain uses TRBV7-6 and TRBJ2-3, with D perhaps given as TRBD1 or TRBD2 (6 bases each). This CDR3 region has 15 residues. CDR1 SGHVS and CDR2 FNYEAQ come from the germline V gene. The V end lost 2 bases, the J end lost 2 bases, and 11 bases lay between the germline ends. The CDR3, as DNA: TGTGCCAGCAGCTTAACGGGGGCCTTCACAGATACGCAGTATTTT. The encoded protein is CASSLTGAFTDTQYF.